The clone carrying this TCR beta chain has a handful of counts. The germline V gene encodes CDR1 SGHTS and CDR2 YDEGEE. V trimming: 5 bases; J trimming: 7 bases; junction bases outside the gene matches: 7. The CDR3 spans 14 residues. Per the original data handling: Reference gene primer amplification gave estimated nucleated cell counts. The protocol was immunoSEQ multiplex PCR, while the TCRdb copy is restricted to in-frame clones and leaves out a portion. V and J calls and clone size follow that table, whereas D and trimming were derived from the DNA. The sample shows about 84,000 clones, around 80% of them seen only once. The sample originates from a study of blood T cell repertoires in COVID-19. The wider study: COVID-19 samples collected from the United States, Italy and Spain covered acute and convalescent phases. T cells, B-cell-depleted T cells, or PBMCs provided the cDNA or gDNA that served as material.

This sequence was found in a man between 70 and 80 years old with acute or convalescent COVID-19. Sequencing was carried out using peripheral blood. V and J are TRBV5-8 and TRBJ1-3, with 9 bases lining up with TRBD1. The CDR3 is CASSKKQGANTIYF. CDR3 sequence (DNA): TGTGCCAGCAGTAAAAAACAGGGGGCCAACACCATATATTTT.